Listed here are 14 T cell receptor beta chains from one sample, sequenced in a study of blood T cell repertoires in COVID-19. The assay was immunoSEQ multiplex PCR, and TCRdb's table has in-frame clones only and misses some. Counted here are 130,000 or so clones, about 80% occurring once; the ten biggest clones make up under 9.5%. Input material: PBMCs or T cells enriched from blood (not recorded which). Receptors were obtained from a man aged 50 or older who had recovered from COVID-19.

This chain joins TRBV5-6 and TRBJ2-1; D gene unclear. This CDR3 has 17 residues. Trimming left V 0 bases short and J 0 bases short, with 13 bases between. Looked up from germline, CDR1 is SGHDT and CDR2 is YYEEEE. DNA for the CDR3: TGTGCCAGCAGCTTGGTACAGTTAGTTAGCTCCTACAATGAGCAGTTCTTC. It encodes CASSLVQLVSSYNEQFF.

This clone has more than one count but fewer than ten. V gene TRBV5-1 combines with J gene TRBJ1-3, with a possible D match to TRBD1 (5 bases). CDR1 is SGHRS, CDR2 YFSETQ, per germline. There are 16 residues in the CDR3. V gave up 0 bases and J gave up 0 bases, with 10 bases separating them. This CDR3 reads CASSLDAGLSGNTIYF. The CDR3 bases are TGCGCCAGCAGCTTGGATGCAGGGCTCTCTGGAAACACCATATATTTT.

The CDR3 nucleotides are TGCGCCAGCAGCTTGGCCCGGGGGACAGGTCAATATTACAATGAGCAGTTCTTC. Translation gives CASSLARGTGQYYNEQFF. The chain has TRBV5-1 and TRBJ2-1, with TRBD1 matching 8 bases. The germline V gene encodes CDR1 SGHRS and CDR2 YFSETQ. This CDR3 spans 18 amino acids. After removal of 0 bases from V and 4 bases from J, the junction contained 12 bases not matched to a gene.

This clone was seen a handful of times. This chain links TRBV10-3 with TRBJ2-2; the D is unclear. This CDR3 is 13 amino acids long. V lost 3 bases, J lost 1 base, and 3 bases lay in between. Germline V gene sequence: CDR1 ENHRY, CDR2 SYGVKD. CDR3 sequence: CAISEQNTGELFF. In nucleotides, the CDR3 is TGTGCCATCAGTGAACAGAACACCGGGGAGCTGTTTTTT.

The CDR3 region has the DNA TGTGCCAGCAGTTTTTTCCCCGAGAACTATGGCTACACCTTC. Amino acid sequence: CASSFFPENYGYTF. V gene TRBV28 combines with J gene TRBJ1-2, with D hard to call. V was pared by 3 bases and J by 2 bases, with 10 bases between. The CDR3 loop spans 14 amino acids. From germline, CDR1 is MDHEN and CDR2 SYDVKM.

The chain uses TRBV5-1 and TRBJ2-2; D call uncertain. CDR1 and CDR2 from the germline V gene are SGHRS and YFSETQ. CDR3 size: 14 residues. V was trimmed by 0 bases and J by 6 bases, leaving 9 bases between them. CDR3: CASSLDPSPGELFF. The CDR3 nucleotides are TGCGCCAGCAGCTTGGATCCGTCCCCCGGGGAGCTGTTTTTT.

The genes are TRBV6-5 and TRBJ1-1; 8 nucleotides agree with TRBD1. V was clipped by 4 bases and J by 3 bases; unmatched bases: 4. The CDR3 consists of 14 residues. Germline V gene data show CDR1 as MNHEY and CDR2 as SVGAGI. The CDR3 loop is CASSFGQGDTEAFF. CDR3 nucleotide sequence: TGTGCCAGCAGTTTCGGACAGGGCGACACTGAAGCTTTCTTT.

The rearrangement links TRBV27 to TRBJ2-3, with D possibly matching TRBD2 (6 bases). V gave up 4 bases and J gave up 3 bases, with 23 bases separating them. The germline gives CDR1 MNHEY, CDR2 SMNVEV (reference sequence). CDR3 length: 18 amino acids. Here the CDR3 DNA reads TGTGCCAGCAGTTACTTCAGGGACTCAACCCGAAGTACAGATACGCAGTATTTT. Protein product: CASSYFRDSTRSTDTQYF.

The chain is built from TRBV5-1 and TRBJ2-7; D may be TRBD1 (5 bases). The CDR3 totals 14 residues. V dropped 1 base and J dropped 0 bases, with 8 bases sitting between them. Germline V gene data show CDR1 as SGHRS and CDR2 as YFSETQ. The CDR3 DNA is TGCGCCAGCAGCTTGCAGGGAAGCTCCTACGAGCAGTACTTC. As protein: CASSLQGSSYEQYF. The whole variable domain, remainder taken from reference TRBV5-1 and TRBJ2-7, is KAGVTQTPRYLIKTRGQQVTLSCSPISGHRSVSWYQQTPGQGLQFLFEYFSETQRNKGNFPGRFSGRQFSNSRSEMNVSTLELGDSALYLCASSLQGSSYEQYFGPGTRLTVT.

The rearrangement links TRBV4-2 to TRBJ2-2, with D perhaps matching TRBD2 (6 bases). With 4 bases removed from V and 3 bases from J, the gap between germline ends came to 12 bases. Germline CDR1 is LGHNA and CDR2 is YNFKEQ. This CDR3 contains 15 residues. The CDR3 coding sequence is TGTGCCAGCAGCCCTCCGGGGAGGCACACCGGGGAGCTGTTTTTT. This encodes CASSPPGRHTGELFF.

This chain uses TRBV7-6 with TRBJ2-1; TRBD2 matches at 8 bases. Germline lookup yields CDR1 SGHVS and CDR2 FNYEAQ. V lost 0 bases and J lost 7; bases outside the gene matches: 8. The CDR3 extends over 16 amino acids. For the CDR3, the DNA is TGTGCCAGCAGCTTAGCAGCGGGGGCTATGGGGAATGAGCAGTTCTTC. It encodes CASSLAAGAMGNEQFF.

The chain has TRBV15 and TRBJ2-3; D gene unclear. Germline CDR1 is LNHNV and CDR2 is YYDKDF (reference sequence). Between the trimmed V and J ends, which lost 6 bases and 2 bases, there was a span of 6 bases. There are 12 residues in the CDR3. The CDR3 protein is CATSSVTDTQYF. CDR3 sequence (DNA): TGTGCCACCAGTTCCGTCACAGATACGCAGTATTTT.

The V and J genes are TRBV9 and TRBJ1-1; D is perhaps TRBD1 (5 bases). This CDR3 has 13 amino acids. CDR1 and CDR2 from the germline V gene are SGDLS and YYNGEE. V was shortened by 5 bases and J by 3 bases, with 11 bases between the two germline ends. The chain's CDR3 is CASRSGPYTEAFF. Here the CDR3 DNA reads TGTGCCAGCAGGTCAGGGCCCTACACTGAAGCTTTCTTT.

The chain has TRBV27 and TRBJ2-1; tentative D call: TRBD2 (6 bases). The germline V and J ends were trimmed by 2 bases and 3 bases, with 11 bases remaining between them. Looked up from germline, CDR1 is MNHEY and CDR2 is SMNVEV (reference sequence). This CDR3 has 15 residues. CDR3 DNA sequence: TGTGCCAGCAGTTTACTAGCGACCAACTACAATGAGCAGTTCTTC. Translation: CASSLLATNYNEQFF.